This is a list of T cell receptor beta chains from one sample in a study of immune heterogeneity within non-small cell lung tumors. TCRdb independently ran MiXCR on the multiplex PCR reads; one entry per CDR3 protein. The sample contains fewer than 11,000 distinct CDR3 sequences, around a quarter of which appear only once. Sequenced material: lung tumor tissue. The receptors shown here come from a woman aged 45-60 years with non-small cell lung cancer. Each CDR3 is given with its conserved first and last residue. A D gene is named only where the DNA matches it firmly. Expanded clones are given a class, and other clones once, few, many or no size at all.

J,size,D,V,CDR3,DNA
TRBJ2-3,few,.,TRBV7-9,CASSFSWPTTDTQYF,TGTGCCAGCAGCTTTTCCTGGCCAACCACAGATACGCAGTATTTT
TRBJ1-5,large,.,TRBV12-3/TRBV12-4,CASSTDIISNQPQHF,TGTGCCAGCAGTACCGACATAATTAGCAATCAGCCCCAGCATTTT
TRBJ1-4,few,TRBD1,TRBV6-1,CASSPRDRGPTNEKLFF,TGTGCCAGCAGTCCCCGGGACAGGGGGCCGACTAATGAAAAACTGTTTTTT
TRBJ2-1,.,.,TRBV20-1,CSARPYNEQFF,TGCAGTGCGAGACCTTACAATGAGCAGTTCTTC
TRBJ2-3,many,.,TRBV6-6,CASSYVGVTDTQYF,TGTGCCAGCAGTTACGTAGGGGTGACAGATACGCAGTATTTT
TRBJ2-7,.,TRBD1,TRBV11-3,CASSLTWTGGYEQYF,TGTGCCAGCAGCTTAACCTGGACAGGGGGCTACGAGCAGTACTTC
TRBJ2-5,many,TRBD2,TRBV24-1,CATSDDSSGRRAETQYF,TGTGCCACCAGTGATGATTCTAGCGGGAGGAGGGCAGAGACCCAGTACTTC
TRBJ1-3,many,.,TRBV30,CAWSPLSRERNTIYF,TGTGCCTGGAGTCCCCTCTCCAGGGAGAGAAACACCATATATTTT
TRBJ1-1,medium-sized,TRBD1,TRBV20-1,CSAWDRGLTEAFF,TGCAGTGCGTGGGACAGGGGGCTTACTGAAGCTTTCTTT
TRBJ1-1,many,.,TRBV11-2,CASSARRTNTEAFF,TGTGCCAGCAGCGCCCGAAGGACAAACACTGAAGCTTTCTTT
TRBJ2-3,.,.,TRBV29-1,CSVEEAGTDTQYF,TGCAGCGTTGAAGAGGCGGGGACAGATACGCAGTATTTT
TRBJ2-2,.,TRBD1,TRBV7-9,CASSLDRGRLFF,TGTGCCAGCAGCCTAGACAGGGGGCGGCTGTTTTTT
TRBJ2-3,many,TRBD2,TRBV19,CASSWREATTDTQYF,TGTGCCAGTAGTTGGCGGGAGGCCACCACAGATACGCAGTATTTT
TRBJ1-3,.,.,TRBV4-1,CASSQDLGGVSGNTIYF,TGCGCCAGCAGCCAAGATTTGGGAGGGGTCTCTGGAAACACCATATATTTT
TRBJ2-7,medium-sized,TRBD1,TRBV15,CATSRGGQGKLEQYF,TGTGCCACCAGCAGAGGGGGACAGGGAAAACTCGAGCAGTACTTC
TRBJ2-7,many,.,TRBV7-2,CASSSPGHPSYEQYF,TGTGCCAGCAGTTCCCCGGGACACCCCTCCTACGAGCAGTACTTC
TRBJ2-5,few,TRBD1,TRBV10-3,CAISESWTGRETQYF,TGTGCCATCAGTGAGTCGTGGACAGGGCGAGAGACCCAGTACTTC
TRBJ2-2,.,TRBD1,TRBV28,CASSSGTGDTGELFF,TGTGCCAGCAGTTCCGGGACAGGGGATACCGGGGAGCTGTTTTTT
TRBJ2-5,many,TRBD2,TRBV19,CASSMASGGAPETQYF,TGTGCCAGTAGTATGGCTAGCGGGGGGGCTCCGGAGACCCAGTACTTC
TRBJ2-1,few,TRBD1,TRBV19,CASSIETGTEIRNEQFF,TGTGCCAGTAGTATAGAAACCGGGACAGAGATCCGGAATGAGCAGTTCTTC
TRBJ1-1,few,.,TRBV5-1,CASSLGGFHTEAFF,TGCGCCAGCAGCTTGGGGGGGTTTCACACTGAAGCTTTCTTT
TRBJ1-5,many,.,TRBV6-1,CASSVDRGNQPQHF,TGTGCCAGCAGTGTCGACCGAGGCAATCAGCCCCAGCATTTT
TRBJ2-4,few,.,TRBV19,CASRPRGAQVGAAF,TGTGCCAGTAGGCCCCGGGGAGCTCAGGTGGGGGCAGCCTTC
TRBJ1-2,few,TRBD1,TRBV18,CASPPRDRGDNGYTF,TGTGCCAGCCCACCAAGGGACAGGGGAGATAATGGCTACACCTTC
TRBJ2-1,many,TRBD1,TRBV27,CASSSLGDRGRDEQFF,TGTGCCAGCAGCTCCCTTGGAGACAGGGGGAGAGATGAGCAGTTCTTC
TRBJ2-3,.,TRBD2,TRBV5-8,CASSEGGTTSTDTQYF,TGCGCCAGCAGCGAAGGAGGGACTACAAGCACAGATACGCAGTATTTT
TRBJ1-1,many,TRBD1,TRBV3-1,CASSQTGERTEAFF,TGTGCCAGCAGCCAAACAGGGGAGAGGACTGAAGCTTTCTTT
TRBJ2-1,once,TRBD2,TRBV4-1,CAISQDRRGGLMDEQFF,TGCGCCATCAGCCAAGATCGGCGGGGGGGATTGATGGATGAGCAGTTCTTC
TRBJ1-2,few,TRBD1,TRBV29-1,CSVDRGDGYTF,TGCAGCGTCGACAGGGGAGATGGCTACACCTTC
TRBJ2-1,.,.,TRBV11-3,CASSHGASSPEQFF,TGTGCCAGCAGCCACGGGGCCAGCAGTCCTGAGCAGTTCTTC
TRBJ2-3,few,.,TRBV11-2,CASSLERFTPDTQYF,TGTGCCAGCAGCTTAGAGCGTTTCACCCCGGATACGCAGTATTTT
TRBJ1-2,many,TRBD1,TRBV20-1,CSASKAGQSYGYTF,TGCAGTGCTAGTAAGGCGGGACAGAGCTATGGCTACACCTTC
TRBJ2-7,many,.,TRBV7-2,CASSLHRESEQYF,TGTGCCAGCAGCTTACACAGGGAGAGCGAGCAGTACTTC
TRBJ1-2,many,.,TRBV12-3/TRBV12-4,CASSSGTAKYGYTF,TGTGCCAGCAGTTCCGGGACGGCGAAATACGGCTACACCTTC
TRBJ2-7,medium-sized,TRBD1,TRBV11-3,CASSSRETGSYYEQYF,TGTGCCAGCAGCAGTAGAGAGACAGGGAGCTACTACGAGCAGTACTTC
TRBJ2-2,many,.,TRBV28,CASTASHVTGELFF,TGTGCCAGCACCGCCTCACACGTCACCGGGGAGCTGTTTTTT
TRBJ2-2,many,TRBD2,TRBV20-1,CSASQGLAKTGELFF,TGCAGTGCTAGCCAGGGACTAGCGAAGACCGGGGAGCTGTTTTTT
TRBJ2-7,.,TRBD1,TRBV5-1,CASTRTGGYEQYF,TGCGCCAGCACCCGGACAGGGGGCTACGAGCAGTACTTC
TRBJ2-2,few,TRBD2,TRBV7-6,CASSLTIAGGHLGELFF,TGTGCCAGCAGCTTGACAATAGCGGGGGGGCACCTCGGGGAGCTGTTTTTT
TRBJ2-2,.,.,TRBV11-2,CASSPVLGAKSGELFF,TGTGCCAGCAGCCCCGTTCTTGGGGCGAAATCTGGGGAGCTGTTTTTT
TRBJ2-7,.,.,TRBV11-3,CASSSRETESYYEQYF,TGTGCCAGCAGCAGTAGAGAGACGGAGAGCTACTACGAGCAGTACTTC
TRBJ1-6,few,.,TRBV28,CANSDRNSPLHF,TGTGCCAACTCGGACCGTAATTCACCCCTCCACTTT
TRBJ1-5,many,.,TRBV5-1,CASSPTGWPQHF,TGCGCCAGCAGCCCCACCGGGTGGCCCCAGCATTTT
TRBJ1-1,.,TRBD1,TRBV5-1,CASSHGDSTPGAEAFF,TGCGCCAGCAGCCACGGGGACAGCACCCCGGGCGCTGAAGCTTTCTTT
TRBJ1-2,many,.,TRBV12-3/TRBV12-4,CASSPDRDRGYGYTF,TGTGCCAGCAGTCCCGACCGGGATCGGGGCTATGGCTACACCTTC
TRBJ2-7,.,TRBD2,TRBV28,CASGRGGTSGYERYF,TGTGCCAGCGGCAGGGGGGGGACTAGCGGCTACGAGCGGTACTTC
TRBJ2-5,.,.,TRBV19,CASSGQNQETQYF,TGTGCCAGTAGTGGACAAAACCAAGAGACCCAGTACTTC
TRBJ2-7,many,.,TRBV6-6,CASSYSTAATSSYEQYF,TGTGCCAGCAGTTACTCGACGGCTGCCACGAGCTCCTACGAGCAGTACTTC
TRBJ1-2,large,TRBD1,TRBV24-1,CATSDGQGVNYGYTF,TGTGCCACCAGTGATGGACAGGGTGTGAACTATGGCTACACCTTC